This TCR beta chain derives from a study of CD8+ T cells in alopecia areata. About the study: Patients received oral tofacitinib, 5 to 10 mg twice daily, for moderate-to-severe alopecia areata.

Treatment of the sample: oral pan-JAK inhibitor, 5-10 mg twice daily. RNA extraction and reverse transcription yielded cDNA as sequencing template. The repertoire was sequenced with immunoSEQ multiplex PCR; TCRdb's copy has only in-frame clones and lacks some. The table lists 190,000 or so clones, about 60% of them singletons. CDR1 and CDR2 (germline): PRHDT, FYEKMQ (reference sequence). Trimming cost V 5 bases and J 5 bases, with 12 bases left between them. The CDR3 has 13 amino acids. This sequence joins TRBV13 and TRBJ1-1, with a possible D match to TRBD1 (5 bases). Specimen: CD8+ T cells sorted from blood, collected at week 24, from a patient treated with tofacitinib. The TCR sequence derives from a human donor with alopecia areata. The CDR3 DNA reads as TGTGCCAGCAGCCCAGGGCATGGGACTGAAGCTTTCTTT. The encoded protein is CASSPGHGTEAFF.